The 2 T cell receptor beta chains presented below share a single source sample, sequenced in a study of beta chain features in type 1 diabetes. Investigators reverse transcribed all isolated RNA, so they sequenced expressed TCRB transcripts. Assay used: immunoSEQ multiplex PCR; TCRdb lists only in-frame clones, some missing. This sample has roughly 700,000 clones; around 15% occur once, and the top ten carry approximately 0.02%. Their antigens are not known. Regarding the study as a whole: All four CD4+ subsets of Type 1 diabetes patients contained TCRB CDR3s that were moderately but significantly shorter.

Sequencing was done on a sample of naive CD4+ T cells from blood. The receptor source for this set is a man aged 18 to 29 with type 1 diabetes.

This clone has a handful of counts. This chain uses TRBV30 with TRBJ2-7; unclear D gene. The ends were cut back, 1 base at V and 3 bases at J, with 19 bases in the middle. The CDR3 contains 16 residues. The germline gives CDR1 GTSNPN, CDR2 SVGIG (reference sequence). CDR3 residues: CAWSASLTPHLYEQYF. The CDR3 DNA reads TGTGCCTGGAGTGCCAGTCTCACTCCCCACCTCTACGAGCAGTACTTC. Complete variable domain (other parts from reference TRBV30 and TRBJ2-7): SQTIHQWPATLVQPVGSPLSLECTVEGTSNPNLYWYRQAAGRGLQLLFYSVGIGQISSEVPQNLSASRPQDRQFILSSKKLLLSDSGFYLCAWSASLTPHLYEQYFGPGTRLTVT.

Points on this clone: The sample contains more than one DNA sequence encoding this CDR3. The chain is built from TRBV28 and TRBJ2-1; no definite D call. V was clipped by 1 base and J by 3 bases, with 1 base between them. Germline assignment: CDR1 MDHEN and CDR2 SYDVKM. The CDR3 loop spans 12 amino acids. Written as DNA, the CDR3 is TGTGCCAGCAGTTTATTCTACAATGAGCAGTTCTTC. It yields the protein CASSLFYNEQFF.